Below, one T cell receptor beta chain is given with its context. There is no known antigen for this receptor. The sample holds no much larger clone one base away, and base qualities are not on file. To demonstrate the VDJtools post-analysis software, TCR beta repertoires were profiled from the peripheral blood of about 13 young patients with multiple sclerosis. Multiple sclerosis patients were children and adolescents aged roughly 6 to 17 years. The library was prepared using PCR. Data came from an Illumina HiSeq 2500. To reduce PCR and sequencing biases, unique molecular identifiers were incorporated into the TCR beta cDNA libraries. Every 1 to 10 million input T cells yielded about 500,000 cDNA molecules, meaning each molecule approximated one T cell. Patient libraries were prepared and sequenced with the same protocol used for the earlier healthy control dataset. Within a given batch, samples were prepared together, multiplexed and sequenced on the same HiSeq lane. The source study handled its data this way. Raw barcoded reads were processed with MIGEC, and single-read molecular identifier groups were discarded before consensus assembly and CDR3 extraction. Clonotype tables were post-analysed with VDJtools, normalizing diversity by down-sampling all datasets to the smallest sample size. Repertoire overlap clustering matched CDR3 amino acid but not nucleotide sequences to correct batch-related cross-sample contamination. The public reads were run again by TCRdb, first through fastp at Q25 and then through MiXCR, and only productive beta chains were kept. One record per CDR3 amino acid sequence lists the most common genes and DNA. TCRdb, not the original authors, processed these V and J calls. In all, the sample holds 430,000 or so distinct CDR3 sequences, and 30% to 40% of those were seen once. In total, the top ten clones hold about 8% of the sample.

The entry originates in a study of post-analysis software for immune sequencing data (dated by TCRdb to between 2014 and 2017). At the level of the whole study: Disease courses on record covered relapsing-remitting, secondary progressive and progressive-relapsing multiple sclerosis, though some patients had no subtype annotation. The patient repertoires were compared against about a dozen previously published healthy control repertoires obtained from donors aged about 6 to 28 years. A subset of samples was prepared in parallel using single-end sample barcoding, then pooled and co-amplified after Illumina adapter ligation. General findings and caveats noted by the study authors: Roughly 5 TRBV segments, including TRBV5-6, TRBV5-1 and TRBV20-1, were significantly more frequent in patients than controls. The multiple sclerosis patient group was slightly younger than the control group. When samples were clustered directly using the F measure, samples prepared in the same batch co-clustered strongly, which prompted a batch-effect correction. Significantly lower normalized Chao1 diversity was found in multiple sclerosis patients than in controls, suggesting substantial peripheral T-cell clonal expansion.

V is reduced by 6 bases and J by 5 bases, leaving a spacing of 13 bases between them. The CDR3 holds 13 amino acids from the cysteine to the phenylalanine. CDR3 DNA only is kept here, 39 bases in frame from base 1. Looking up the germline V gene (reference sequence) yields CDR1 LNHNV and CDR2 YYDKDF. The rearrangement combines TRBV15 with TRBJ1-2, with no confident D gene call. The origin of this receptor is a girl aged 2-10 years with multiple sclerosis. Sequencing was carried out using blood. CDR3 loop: CATRPDGAYGYTF. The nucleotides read TGTGCCACCAGACCTGATGGCGCGTATGGCTACACCTTC.